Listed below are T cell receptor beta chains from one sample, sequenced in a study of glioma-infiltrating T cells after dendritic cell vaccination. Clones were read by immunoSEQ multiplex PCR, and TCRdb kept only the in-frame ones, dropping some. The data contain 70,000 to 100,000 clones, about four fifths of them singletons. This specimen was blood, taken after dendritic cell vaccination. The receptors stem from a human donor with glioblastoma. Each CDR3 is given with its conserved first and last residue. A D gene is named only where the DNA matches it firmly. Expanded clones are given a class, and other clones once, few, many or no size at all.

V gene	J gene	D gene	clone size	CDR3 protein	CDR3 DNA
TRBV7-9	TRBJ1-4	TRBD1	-	CASSDGQGGKLFF	TGTGCCAGCAGCGACGGACAGGGAGGAAAACTGTTTTTT
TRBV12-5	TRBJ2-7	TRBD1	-	CASGSGTEYEQYF	TGTGCTAGTGGTTCAGGGACAGAGTACGAGCAGTACTTC
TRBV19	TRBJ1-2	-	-	CASRPGRHGYTF	TGTGCCAGTAGACCAGGTCGTCATGGCTACACCTTC
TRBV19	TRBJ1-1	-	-	CASSMMLYAGNTEAFF	TGTGCCAGTAGTATGATGTTGTATGCGGGGAACACTGAAGCTTTCTTT
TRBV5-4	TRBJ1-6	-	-	CASSLGSGTYNSPLHF	TGTGCCAGCAGCTTGGGGTCAGGGACTTATAATTCACCCCTCCACTTT
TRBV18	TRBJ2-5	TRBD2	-	CASSLPGLQETQYF	TGTGCCAGCTCACTCCCGGGACTACAAGAGACCCAGTACTTC
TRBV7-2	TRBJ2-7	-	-	CASSLASEFTSYEQYF	TGTGCCAGCAGCTTAGCGTCCGAGTTTACCTCCTACGAGCAGTACTTC
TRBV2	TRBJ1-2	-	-	CASSGPRAGPRANYGYTF	TGTGCCAGCAGTGGCCCCAGAGCCGGGCCGAGGGCTAACTATGGCTACACCTTC
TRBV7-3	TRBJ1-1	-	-	CASSRHMNTEAFF	TGTGCCAGCAGCCGACACATGAACACTGAAGCTTTCTTT
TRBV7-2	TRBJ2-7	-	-	CASSLAVGDPYEQYF	TGTGCCAGCAGCTTAGCCGTCGGGGATCCCTACGAGCAGTACTTC
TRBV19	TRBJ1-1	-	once	CASNSGGLNTEAFF	TGTGCCAGTAACTCGGGGGGCTTGAACACTGAAGCTTTCTTT
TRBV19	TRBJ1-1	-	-	CASSPSVNTEAFF	TGTGCCAGTAGCCCCTCAGTGAACACTGAAGCTTTCTTT
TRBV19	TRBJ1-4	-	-	CASTLLGGEKLFF	TGTGCCAGTACCCTACTCGGGGGGGAAAAACTGTTTTTT
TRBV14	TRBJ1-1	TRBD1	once	CASSHRPGQGGPGSMNTEAFF	TGTGCCAGCAGCCACAGACCGGGACAGGGGGGGCCCGGGAGCATGAACACTGAAGCTTTCTTT
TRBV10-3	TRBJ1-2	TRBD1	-	CASSYQGGGDGYTF	TGTGCCAGCAGTTATCAGGGGGGTGGGGACGGCTACACCTTC
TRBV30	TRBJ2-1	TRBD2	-	CAWNRGLAGGSDNEQFF	TGTGCCTGGAACCGGGGACTAGCGGGGGGCTCTGACAATGAGCAGTTCTTC
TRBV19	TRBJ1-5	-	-	CASSMHAYSNQPQHF	TGTGCCAGTAGTATGCACGCGTATAGCAATCAGCCCCAGCATTTT
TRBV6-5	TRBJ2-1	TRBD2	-	CASAGGSYNEQFF	TGTGCCAGCGCGGGGGGTTCCTACAATGAGCAGTTCTTC
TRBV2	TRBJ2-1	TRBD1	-	CASSADRDRGLGNEQFF	TGTGCCAGCAGTGCTGATCGGGACAGGGGTTTGGGTAATGAGCAGTTCTTC
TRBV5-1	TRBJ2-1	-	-	CASTEESSYNEQFF	TGCGCCAGCACCGAGGAGAGCTCCTACAATGAGCAGTTCTTC
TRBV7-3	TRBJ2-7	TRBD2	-	CASSAGEGSDEQYF	TGTGCCAGCAGCGCGGGGGAGGGTAGCGACGAGCAGTACTTC
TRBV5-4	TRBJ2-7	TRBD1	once	CASSSGTVITYEQYF	TGTGCCAGCAGCTCGGGGACAGTAATAACCTACGAGCAGTACTTC
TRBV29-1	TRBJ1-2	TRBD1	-	CSARLTGENYGYTF	TGCAGCGCCCGCTTAACAGGGGAGAACTATGGCTACACCTTC
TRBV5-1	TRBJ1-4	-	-	CASSLGVVEREKLFF	TGCGCCAGCAGCTTGGGGGTGGTGGAGCGTGAAAAACTGTTTTTT
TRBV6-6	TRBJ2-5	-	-	CASASQETQYF	TGTGCCAGCGCCAGCCAAGAGACCCAGTACTTC
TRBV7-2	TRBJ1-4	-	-	CASSSSGKESEKLFF	TGTGCCAGCAGCTCCTCAGGGAAGGAAAGTGAAAAACTGTTTTTT
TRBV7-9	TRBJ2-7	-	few	CASSSPGYEQYF	TGTGCCAGCAGCTCGCCCGGGTACGAGCAGTACTTC
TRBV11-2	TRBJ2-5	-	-	CASSLVGDLETQYF	TGTGCCAGCAGCTTAGTTGGGGACTTAGAGACCCAGTACTTC
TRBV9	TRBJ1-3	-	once	CASSVGQVFSGNTIYF	TGTGCCAGCAGCGTAGGTCAGGTTTTCTCTGGAAACACCATATATTTT
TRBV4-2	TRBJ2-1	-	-	CASSQDPFGGLINEQFF	TGTGCCAGCAGCCAAGATCCTTTCGGGGGGCTGATCAATGAGCAGTTCTTC
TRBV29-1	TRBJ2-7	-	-	CSVTPSRHSYEQYF	TGCAGCGTTACACCTTCTCGTCACTCCTACGAGCAGTACTTC
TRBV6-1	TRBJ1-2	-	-	CASSEAGARGYTF	TGTGCCAGCAGTGAAGCAGGGGCTCGTGGCTACACCTTC
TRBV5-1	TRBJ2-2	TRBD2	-	CASSATSGGDTGELFF	TGCGCCAGCAGCGCGACTAGCGGGGGGGACACCGGGGAGCTGTTTTTT
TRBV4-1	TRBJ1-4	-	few	CASSALSGGGEKLFF	TGCGCCAGCAGCGCCCTTAGCGGGGGCGGTGAAAAACTGTTTTTT
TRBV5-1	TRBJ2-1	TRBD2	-	CASSSGTSGEQFF	TGCGCCAGCAGCTCCGGGACTAGCGGTGAGCAGTTCTTC
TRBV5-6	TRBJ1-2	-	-	CASSLWANYGYTF	TGTGCCAGCAGCCTATGGGCCAACTATGGCTACACCTTC
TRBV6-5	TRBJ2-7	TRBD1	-	CASSYSMSGGHEQYF	TGTGCCAGCAGTTACTCGATGTCAGGGGGCCACGAGCAGTACTTC
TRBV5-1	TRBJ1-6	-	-	CASSLAGEGESPLHF	TGCGCCAGCAGCTTGGCCGGGGAGGGGGAGTCACCCCTCCACTTT
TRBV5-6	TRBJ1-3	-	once	CASSFFSVSGNTIYF	TGTGCCAGCAGCTTCTTTTCCGTCTCTGGAAACACCATATATTTT
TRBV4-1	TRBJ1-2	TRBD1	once	CASSQDRGQEGVGGYTF	TGCGCCAGCAGCCAAGATAGGGGACAGGAAGGGGTCGGTGGCTACACCTTC
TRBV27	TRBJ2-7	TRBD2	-	CASSRLAGGYEQYF	TGTGCCAGCAGTCGACTAGCGGGAGGCTACGAGCAGTACTTC
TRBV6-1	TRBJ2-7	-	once	CASSLQGAYEQYF	TGTGCCAGCAGCCTACAGGGCGCCTACGAGCAGTACTTC
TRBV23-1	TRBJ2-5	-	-	CASAFRTAQETQYF	TGCGCCAGCGCCTTTAGGACAGCTCAAGAGACCCAGTACTTC
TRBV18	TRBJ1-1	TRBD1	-	CASSSLLPGGSEAFF	TGTGCCAGCTCATCTCTTCTTCCAGGGGGCTCTGAAGCTTTCTTT
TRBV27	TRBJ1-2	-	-	CASSPLTRMHGYTF	TGTGCCAGCAGCCCCCTGACACGGATGCATGGCTACACCTTC
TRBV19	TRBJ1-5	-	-	CASSRQVSNQPQHF	TGTGCCAGTAGTAGACAGGTTAGCAATCAGCCCCAGCATTTT
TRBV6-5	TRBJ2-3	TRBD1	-	CASRGQGEGTDTQYF	TGTGCCAGCAGGGGACAGGGGGAGGGCACAGATACGCAGTATTTT
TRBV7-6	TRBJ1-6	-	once	CASSDSSSYNSPLHF	TGTGCCAGCAGCGACAGTAGCTCCTATAATTCACCCCTCCACTTT
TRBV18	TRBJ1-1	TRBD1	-	CASSPIGTGNTEAFF	TGTGCCAGCTCACCGATCGGGACAGGGAACACTGAAGCTTTCTTT
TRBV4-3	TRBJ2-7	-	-	CASSHGQPSYEQYF	TGCGCCAGCAGCCACGGACAGCCCTCCTACGAGCAGTACTTC
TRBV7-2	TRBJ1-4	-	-	CASSVSLATNEKLFF	TGTGCCAGCAGCGTATCCCTCGCAACTAATGAAAAACTGTTTTTT
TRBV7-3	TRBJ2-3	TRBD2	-	CASSLGLAVATDTQYF	TGTGCCAGCAGCCTGGGACTAGCGGTTGCCACAGATACGCAGTATTTT
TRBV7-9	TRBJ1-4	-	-	CASSLVSSTNEKLFF	TGTGCCAGCAGCTTAGTATCCTCAACTAATGAAAAACTGTTTTTT
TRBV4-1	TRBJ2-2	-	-	CASSQGHFPNTGELFF	TGCGCCAGCAGCCAAGGACACTTTCCGAACACCGGGGAGCTGTTTTTT
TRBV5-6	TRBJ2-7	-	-	CASSTASEGQYF	TGTGCCAGCAGCACGGCCTCAGAGGGGCAGTACTTC
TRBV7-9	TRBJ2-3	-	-	CASSLPLATDTQYF	TGTGCCAGCAGCTTACCGCTAGCCACAGATACGCAGTATTTT
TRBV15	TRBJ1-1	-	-	CATSRERDENTEAFF	TGTGCCACCAGCAGAGAGCGAGATGAGAACACTGAAGCTTTCTTT